These T cell receptor beta chains were read from a single sample in a study of T cell changes during pregnancy in multiple sclerosis. The assay was immunoSEQ multiplex PCR, and TCRdb's table has in-frame clones only and misses some. This repertoire shows 70,000 to 95,000 clones, approximately 92% found once; its top ten account for 0.75%. The sequenced sample was peripheral blood, obtained in the second trimester of pregnancy. All receptors derive from a female donor in good health, enrolled as a control in a pregnancy study. CDR3s include the opening cysteine and the closing phenylalanine or tryptophan. The D gene is left open where the match is weak. Size values are once, few and many counts, or a class for expanded clones, and some rows have none.

clone size,D gene,V gene,J gene,CDR3 DNA,CDR3 protein
-,-,TRBV7-8,TRBJ2-7,TGTGCCAGCAGCACGGCAGGGTTCGAGCAGTACTTC,CASSTAGFEQYF
-,-,TRBV6-1,TRBJ1-5,TGTGCCAGCAGTGTCCGGAGGGACCAGCCCCAGCATTTT,CASSVRRDQPQHF
-,-,TRBV7-2,TRBJ1-1,TGTGCCAGCAGCTTGGCCTCGGGGGACACTGAAGCTTTCTTT,CASSLASGDTEAFF
-,TRBD1,TRBV19,TRBJ1-5,TGTGCCAGTAGTAGGGGGACAGGGGGCAATCAGCCCCAGCATTTT,CASSRGTGGNQPQHF
-,-,TRBV27,TRBJ1-2,TGTGCCAGCAGCTCGGCAGGCTATGGCTACACCTTC,CASSSAGYGYTF
-,TRBD1,TRBV19,TRBJ2-6,TGTGCCAGTAGAAGGACAGGGGGAGTCTCTGGGGCCAACGTCCTGACTTTC,CASRRTGGVSGANVLTF
-,-,TRBV19,TRBJ2-1,TGTGCCAGTAGTATTTACAGCGGTAATGAGCAGTTCTTC,CASSIYSGNEQFF
-,TRBD1,TRBV4-2,TRBJ1-2,TGTGCCAGCAGCCAAGAGAAATGGGACAGGGATTATGATGGCTACACCTTC,CASSQEKWDRDYDGYTF
-,-,TRBV9,TRBJ2-2,TGTGCCAGCAGCCCCGGGGGCACCGGGGAGCTGTTTTTT,CASSPGGTGELFF
-,-,TRBV7-3,TRBJ1-1,TGTGCCAGCAGCTTGACGGAGGGCGCTGAAGCTTTCTTT,CASSLTEGAEAFF
-,-,TRBV6-5,TRBJ2-5,TGTGCCAGCAGCCAGGCCCTTCAAGAGACCCAGTACTTC,CASSQALQETQYF
once,TRBD1,TRBV7-6,TRBJ2-7,TGTGCCAGCAGCTTAGAAACCCGGGACAGGGGTACCTACGAGCAGTACTTC,CASSLETRDRGTYEQYF
once,TRBD2,TRBV2,TRBJ2-1,TGTGCCAGCAGTGAGGCGGGAGGCTCCTACAATGAGCAGTTCTTC,CASSEAGGSYNEQFF
-,TRBD2,TRBV19,TRBJ2-1,TGTGCCAGTAGTGTCCTTAGCCGGGGGGGCGGCAATGAGCAGTTCTTC,CASSVLSRGGGNEQFF
-,-,TRBV9,TRBJ2-2,TGTGCCAGCAGCACCTTCTCTGTCCTGAGGGACACCGGGGAGCTGTTTTTT,CASSTFSVLRDTGELFF
once,-,TRBV19,TRBJ1-2,TGTGCCAGTAGAGGGATTGAGGGCGCTTCACCCTATGGCTACACCTTC,CASRGIEGASPYGYTF
-,TRBD1,TRBV10-3,TRBJ2-7,TGTGCCATCAGTGAATACGGGACAGGGGAAAACGAGCAGTACTTC,CAISEYGTGENEQYF
-,TRBD1,TRBV30,TRBJ2-2,TGTGCCTGGAAGACAGGGGCAATGGACACCGGGGAGCTGTTTTTT,CAWKTGAMDTGELFF
few,-,TRBV30,TRBJ1-2,TGTGCCTGGAGTTTCGGAGTGGACTATGGCTACACCTTC,CAWSFGVDYGYTF
once,-,TRBV29-1,TRBJ1-5,TGCAGCGTTGCTTTAAACAGGAATCAGCCCCAGCATTTT,CSVALNRNQPQHF
-,-,TRBV5-6,TRBJ1-2,TGTGCCAGCAGCTTGGTTGTCGGGGATCTTGGGAACTATGGCTACACCTTC,CASSLVVGDLGNYGYTF
-,-,TRBV27,TRBJ2-3,TGTGCCAGCAGTTTATATGGCAGGGCGTACACAGATACGCAGTATTTT,CASSLYGRAYTDTQYF
-,-,TRBV30,TRBJ2-1,TGTGCCTGGAGTGTACGGTACGCAAGCGATGAGCAGTTCTTC,CAWSVRYASDEQFF
-,TRBD2,TRBV7-3,TRBJ2-2,TGTGCCAGCAGCGCGGGACTAGCGGGGGGGGCCGGGGAGCTGTTTTTT,CASSAGLAGGAGELFF
-,-,TRBV20-1,TRBJ1-4,TGCAGCGCCTCCATCGGTGAAAAACTGTTTTTT,CSASIGEKLFF
-,-,TRBV29-1,TRBJ1-2,TGCAGCGCCGGCGGGGGGTCGTATGGCTACACCTTC,CSAGGGSYGYTF